This TCR beta chain was sequenced for a study of T-cell reconstitution after alpha-beta-depleted transplantation in children. General study results and limits: A year post-transplant, T-cell counts and diversity derived mostly from newly produced T cells. Surviving thymic progenitors and recipient T cells were the source of high TCRbeta diversity at day 60 in some patients. Roughly two months post-transplant, alpha-beta T cells reportedly originated from several hundred graft clones that had expanded.

The CDR3 sequence is 13 residues long. The germline CDR1 and CDR2 sequences are MGHRA and YSYEKL. Between the trimmed V and J ends, which lost 3 bases and 5 bases, there was a span of 9 bases. Preparation of the TCRbeta library involved a method that used unique molecular identifiers. TCRdb recomputed calls from the PCR reads with MiXCR, one row per CDR3 protein. The sample holds around 300,000 distinct CDR3 sequences, roughly 7.8% seen once. Concerning this clonotype itself: Its antigen is not known.

The J gene is TRBJ2-3, the V gene TRBV4-1, with D maybe TRBD1 (6 bases). The source is a female patient between 2 and 15 years old who had a stem cell transplant for Fanconi anemia, so the T cells may come from the graft donor. Source: peripheral blood, taken 360 days after TCRalphabeta/CD19-depleted stem cell transplant. CDR3 amino acids: CASSQQQGDTQYF. The CDR3, as DNA: TGCGCCAGCAGCCAGCAACAGGGAGATACGCAGTATTTT.